This TCR beta chain was captured by sequencing in a study of vaccination and CD4 T cells after COVID-19 (dated by TCRdb to the early 2020s). A note on the overall study: SARS-CoV-2 positivity had been established in the convalescent patients by nasal swab PCR, and mild disease was recorded in under ten of these patients and severe disease in one. In some eleven COVID-19 convalescent patients and a handful of infection-naive healthy vaccine recipients, researchers compared the spike-specific CD4+ TCR repertoire from before mRNA vaccination with the repertoire from after. Participants received two doses of either the Pfizer-BioNTech BNT162b2 vaccine (n=8) or the Moderna mRNA-1273 vaccine (n=2). The cultures were stimulated with overlapping spike peptide pools from SARS-CoV-2 and from the common cold coronaviruses HCoV-NL63, HCoV-OC43 and HCoV-229E. The time from the second vaccine dose to post-vaccine blood sampling had a median of roughly 79 days and ranged from roughly 12 to 241 days. In control cultures, a CEFX viral epitope pool was used as positive control, an HIV-1 Nef peptide pool was used as negative control, or no peptide was added. Post-COVID blood samples were collected from convalescent patients a median of approximately 100 days after diagnosis, with a range of roughly 35 to 170 days. Six males and four females were included in the convalescent cohort, with two Hispanic individuals, seven Caucasians, two Asians and one multiracial person represented. General study outcomes and caveats: Among the post-vaccine SARS-CoV-2-reactive clones in convalescent patients, a median approximately 90% showed up only after vaccination, which suggests vaccine-specific priming. Of the vaccine-specific clones found in convalescent patients, nearly all (304 of 307) were mono-reactive for SARS-CoV-2 spike instead of being cross-reactive with common cold coronaviruses. An increase in the median number of SARS-CoV-2-reactive clonotypes from around 20 after infection to some 38 after vaccination was observed, but the change was not found to be significant. Only a relatively small number of convalescent patients were included in the study, and early timepoints following natural infection were not analyzed.

V drops 4 bases and J drops 8 bases, leaving 24 bases in between. Taken from cysteine to phenylalanine, the CDR3 has 16 residues. Just the 48-base CDR3 DNA is kept, in frame starting at base 1. The germline V gene encodes CDR1 DFQATT and CDR2 SNEGSKA (reference sequence). Preparation of the library involved PCR. TCR sequencing of DNA from cultured CD4+ T cells used the Oncomine TCR Beta short-read assay at the Johns Hopkins FTIC core. The QIAamp micro DNA kit was used to extract genomic DNA from the cultured CD4+ T cells. Oncomine TCR Beta libraries from cultured CD4+ T cells were pooled using unique dual indexes and sequenced on an Illumina iSeq 100. From the authors' description of their analysis: Non-productive sequences were removed, and CDR3s that did not start with C, did not end with F or W, or were shorter than 7 amino acids were discarded. Antigen-specific clonotypes were identified with the MANAFEST web application by comparing peptide-stimulated wells with reference and other culture wells. An FDR below 0.05, an odds ratio above 5, and a productive frequency above 0.1% in at least two of three replicate wells were required for clones to be considered positive. A clonotype was classed as cross-reactive if the clonotype showed significant expansion both in SARS-CoV-2 spike wells and in at least one common cold coronavirus spike condition. Using R version 3.6.1, CDR3 homology was evaluated through Levenshtein distances (stringdist) along with unrooted phylogenetic trees (ape). TCRdb reprocessing: public reads trimmed at Q25 with fastp, clones called with MiXCR, in-frame beta chains kept. Rows are unified per CDR3 protein, each entry keeping the most common DNA and genes. These V and J calls originate from TCRdb's pipeline instead of the authors' own analysis. In this sample the table shows some 18,000 distinct CDR3 sequences, about 56% of which occur a single time. Over 15% of the sample belongs to the ten largest clones.

Note on this clonotype: Its cognate antigen has yet to be identified. Base quality data are lacking; no much larger clone is found one base away.

In the paper's terms, the treatment or condition label means: 10-day PBMC culture with coronavirus spike peptide pools or control peptides (ViraFEST assay). The study used the ViraFEST assay, which expanded antigen-specific T cells with peptide pools and then identified expanded clonotypes by TCR sequencing. The convalescent patients' positive SARS-CoV-2 PCR tests were from March to December 2020, which was before the Alpha, Beta and Delta variants emerged in the United States. Approximately 1.8 million PBMCs per well were cultured in IMDM with approximately 4.9% human AB serum and approximately 9.1 IU/ml IL-2, plus 10 ug/ml peptide pools. On days 3 and 7, half of the culture medium was replaced with fresh IL-2-containing medium. CD4+ T cells were isolated after roughly eleven days of culture through negative selection using the EasySep CD4+ T cell isolation kit. PBMCs were separated from whole blood using Ficoll-Paque Plus gradient centrifugation and then either used fresh or cryopreserved at -140C. Triplicate wells were generally used for each culture condition.

The chain is encoded by TRBV20-1 joined to TRBJ2-1, with the D assignment possibly TRBD1 or TRBD2, given 5 matching bases for each. The clonotype originates from a human donor who had recovered from COVID-19. Here the sequenced sample was CD4+ T cells from blood, cultured in vitro, taken before SARS-CoV-2 vaccination. The DNA reads TGCAGTGCTACCCCCTTGGTGTACGGGGCGCAGGATGAGCAGTTCTTC. Its translation is CSATPLVYGAQDEQFF.